This TCR beta chain comes out of a study of spatial heterogeneity in lung cancer. Judged by abundance, this clonotype is medium-sized (0.01 to 0.1%). Its antigen is unknown. TCRdb passed the 5' RACE reads through MiXCR, listing each CDR3 protein once. Of about 1,100 distinct CDR3 sequences listed, 22% are singletons. The sample's time point: sample taken at primary tumor resection. Trimming left V 0 bases short and J 5 bases short, with 11 bases between. The CDR3 is 15 residues long. Germline V gives CDR1 SGDLS, CDR2 YYNGEE. Study outcomes and limitations: Expanded alpha and beta TCR counts within tumors tracked tumor mutation counts.

The chain joins TRBV9 to TRBJ2-2; D may match TRBD1 or TRBD2 (6 bases each). The TCR was taken from a male donor with early-stage non-small cell lung cancer. Specimen: lung tumor tissue, collected at surgery. CDR3 sequence: CASSVGGAQTGELFF. As DNA, the CDR3 is TGTGCCAGCAGCGTAGGGGGGGCGCAAACCGGGGAGCTGTTTTTT. Using reference TRBV9 and TRBJ2-2 for the parts outside the CDR3, the full variable domain is DSGVTQTPKHLITATGQRVTLRCSPRSGDLSVYWYQQSLDQGLQFLIQYYNGEERAKGNILERFSAQQFPDLHSELNLSSLELGDSALYFCASSVGGAQTGELFFGEGSRLTVL.